This note documents a single T cell receptor (beta chain) sequence. Its specificity is not known. The data derive from a study of T cells in Graves' hyperthyroidism and ophthalmopathy. In germline, CDR1 is DFQATT, CDR2 SNEGSKA (reference sequence). CDR3 length: 14 amino acids. V gave up 0 bases and J gave up 5 bases, with 10 bases separating them. Each diagnosis was grounded in clinical symptoms, serum thyroxine and TRAb, thyroid ultrasound, and orbital computed tomography. Study-wide points: In the blood, most expanded thyroid clonotypes above 0.001 appeared as well. Onset of ophthalmopathy came a median about 6.5 months after the model predicted it.

From RNA transcripts, TCR beta CDR3 regions were amplified. Researchers ran a first-round RT-PCR on the TCR CDR3 using the HTBI primer set. TCRdb processed the multiplex PCR reads anew with MiXCR; each CDR3 protein has one entry. The sample lists roughly 500,000 distinct CDR3 sequences, roughly 50% occurring once. This TCR derives from an adult woman with Graves' disease, either hyperthyroidism or ophthalmopathy (not recorded which). V is TRBV20-1 and J is TRBJ1-4; D is possibly TRBD1 (5 bases). Sequencing used peripheral blood or thyroid tissue (not recorded which). CDR3 amino acids: CSARDQGGNEKLFF. In nucleotides, the CDR3 is TGCAGTGCTAGAGATCAGGGCGGAAATGAAAAACTGTTTTTT.